These 3 T cell receptor beta chains share one sample of origin, sequenced in a study of beta chain features in type 1 diabetes. Expressed TCRB transcripts were sequenced after all isolated RNA was converted to cDNA. Data came from immunoSEQ multiplex PCR; TCRdb stores just in-frame clones and leaves some out. The data show hundreds of thousands of clones, roughly 15% seen once. Sequencing used central memory CD4+ T cells from blood. The receptors were gathered from a man aged 25 to 40 in good health.

There are a few counts of this clone. CDR3 sequence: CASSQVGAYGYTF. CDR3 nucleotides: TGTGCCAGCAGCCAAGTGGGTGCCTATGGCTACACCTTC. This rearrangement joins TRBV14 to TRBJ1-2; D is undetermined. The CDR3 length is 13 residues. Germline V lookup: CDR1 SGHDN, CDR2 FVKESK. The germline V and J ends were trimmed by 1 base and 4 bases, with 7 bases remaining between them.

On this clone itself: The identical CDR3 is also encoded by other nucleotide sequences in the sample. The CDR3 is CASSPGLAGAYNEQFF. In DNA, the CDR3 is TGTGCCAGCAGCCCCGGACTAGCGGGGGCTTACAATGAGCAGTTCTTC. This rearrangement joins TRBV7-2 to TRBJ2-1, with 13 positions matching TRBD2. J was trimmed by 4 bases and V by 5 bases; bases with no gene match: 5. The CDR3 extends over 16 amino acids. Per the germline V gene, CDR1 is SGHTA and CDR2 is FQGNSA.

The V and J genes are TRBV6-5 and TRBJ2-2; D is unresolved. CDR1 is MNHEY and CDR2 is SVGAGI in the germline V gene. The CDR3 extends over 12 amino acids. The ends were cut back, 7 bases at V and 5 bases at J, with 8 bases in the middle. The DNA of the CDR3 is TGTGCCAGCATAAGACTTACCGGGGAGCTGTTTTTT. Protein sequence: CASIRLTGELFF.